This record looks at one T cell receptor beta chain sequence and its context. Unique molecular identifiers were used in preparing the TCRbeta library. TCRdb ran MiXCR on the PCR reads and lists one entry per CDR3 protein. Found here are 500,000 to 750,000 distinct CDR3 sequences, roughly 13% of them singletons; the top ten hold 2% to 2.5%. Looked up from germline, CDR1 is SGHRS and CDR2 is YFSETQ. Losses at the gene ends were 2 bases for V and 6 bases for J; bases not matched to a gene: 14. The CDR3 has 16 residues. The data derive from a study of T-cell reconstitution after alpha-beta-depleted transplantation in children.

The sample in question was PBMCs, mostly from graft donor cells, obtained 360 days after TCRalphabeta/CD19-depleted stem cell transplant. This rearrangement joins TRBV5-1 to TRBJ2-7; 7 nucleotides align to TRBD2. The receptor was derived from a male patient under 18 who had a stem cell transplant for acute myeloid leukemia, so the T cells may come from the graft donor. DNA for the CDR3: TGCGCCAGCAGCTTTGGACGGGACTATGGGGTTGCCGAGCAGTACTTC. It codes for CASSFGRDYGVAEQYF.